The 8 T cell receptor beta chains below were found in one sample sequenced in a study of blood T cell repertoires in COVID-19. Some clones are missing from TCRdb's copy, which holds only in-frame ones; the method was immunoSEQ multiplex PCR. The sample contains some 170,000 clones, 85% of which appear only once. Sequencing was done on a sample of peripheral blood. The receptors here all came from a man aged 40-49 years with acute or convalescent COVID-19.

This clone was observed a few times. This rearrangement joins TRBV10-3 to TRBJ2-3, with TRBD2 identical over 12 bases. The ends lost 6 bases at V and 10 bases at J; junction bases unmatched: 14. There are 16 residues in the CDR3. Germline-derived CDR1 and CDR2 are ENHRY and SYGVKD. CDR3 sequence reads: CAISKPLAGGLVAQYF. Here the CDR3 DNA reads TGTGCCATCAGCAAACCACTAGCGGGGGGATTGGTTGCGCAGTATTTT.

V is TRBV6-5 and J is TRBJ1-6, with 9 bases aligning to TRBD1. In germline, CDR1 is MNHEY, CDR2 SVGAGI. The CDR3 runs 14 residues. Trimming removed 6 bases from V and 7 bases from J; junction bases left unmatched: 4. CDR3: CASSRTGENSPLHF. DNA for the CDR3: TGTGCCAGCAGCCGGACAGGGGAGAATTCACCCCTCCACTTT.

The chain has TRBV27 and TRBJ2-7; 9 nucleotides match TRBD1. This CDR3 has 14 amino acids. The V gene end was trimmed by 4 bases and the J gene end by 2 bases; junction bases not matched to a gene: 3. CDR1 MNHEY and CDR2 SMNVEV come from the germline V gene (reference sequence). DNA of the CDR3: TGTGCCAGCAGTTGGAGGACAGGGGCCTACGAGCAGTACTTC. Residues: CASSWRTGAYEQYF.

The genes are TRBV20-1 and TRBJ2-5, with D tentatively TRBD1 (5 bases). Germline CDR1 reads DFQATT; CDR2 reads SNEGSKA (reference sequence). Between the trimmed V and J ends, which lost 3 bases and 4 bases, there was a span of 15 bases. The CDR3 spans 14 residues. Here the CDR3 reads CSASIRRAGETQYF. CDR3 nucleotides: TGCAGTGCTAGTATTCGCAGGGCTGGAGAGACCCAGTACTTC.

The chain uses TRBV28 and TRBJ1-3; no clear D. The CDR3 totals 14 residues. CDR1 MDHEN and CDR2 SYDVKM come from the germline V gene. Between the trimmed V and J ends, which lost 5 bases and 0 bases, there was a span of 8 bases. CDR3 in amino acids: CASSRGGSGNTIYF. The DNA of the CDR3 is TGTGCCAGCAGTCGAGGCGGCTCTGGAAACACCATATATTTT. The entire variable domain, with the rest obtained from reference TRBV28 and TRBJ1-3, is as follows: DVKVTQSSRYLVKRTGEKVFLECVQDMDHENMFWYRQDPGLGLRLIYFSYDVKMKEKGDIPEGYSVSREKKERFSLILESASTNQTSMYLCASSRGGSGNTIYFGEGSWLTVV.

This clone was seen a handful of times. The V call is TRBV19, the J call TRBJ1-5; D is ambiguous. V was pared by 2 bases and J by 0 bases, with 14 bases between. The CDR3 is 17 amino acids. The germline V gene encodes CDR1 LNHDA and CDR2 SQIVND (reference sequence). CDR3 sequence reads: CASSIYRGGNSNQPQHF. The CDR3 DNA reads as TGTGCCAGTAGTATATATCGGGGTGGAAATAGCAATCAGCCCCAGCATTTT. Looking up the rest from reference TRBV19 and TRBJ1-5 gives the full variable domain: DGGITQSPKYLFRKEGQNVTLSCEQNLNHDAMYWYRQDPGQGLRLIYYSQIVNDFQKGDIAEGYSVSREKKESFPLTVTSAQKNPTAFYLCASSIYRGGNSNQPQHFGDGTRLSIL.

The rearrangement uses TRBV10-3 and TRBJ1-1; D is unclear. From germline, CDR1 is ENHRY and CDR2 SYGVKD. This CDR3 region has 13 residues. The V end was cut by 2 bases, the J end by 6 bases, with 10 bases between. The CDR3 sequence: CAISEGGLAEAFF. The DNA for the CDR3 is TGTGCCATCAGTGAGGGAGGGCTCGCTGAAGCTTTCTTT.

The CDR3, as DNA: TGTGCCAGCAGTTTGGGAGACAGGGAAGGCACTGAAGCTTTCTTT. It yields the protein CASSLGDREGTEAFF. The rearrangement uses TRBV6-9 and TRBJ1-1; 7 bases fit TRBD1. This CDR3 has 15 residues. Germline V lookup: CDR1 MNHGY, CDR2 SVAAGI. Germline trimming cut 4 bases from V and 4 bases from J; bases unmatched to any gene: 9.